A selection of T cell receptor beta chains follows, all from one sample in a study of cytomegalovirus exposure and HLA in healthy donors. TCRdb's copy holds only in-frame clones and misses some; the assay was immunoSEQ multiplex PCR. Of around 74,000 clones in the sample, 70% to 90% were seen once. The sequencing input was PBMCs. These receptor sequences come from a man younger than 45 in good health and CMV-seronegative. Each CDR3 is given with its conserved first and last residue. D genes are given only for firm matches. Expanded clones get a size class; other rows say once, few or many, or leave the size out.

abundance: NA; j_gene: TRBJ2-1; d_gene: TRBD1; v_gene: TRBV30; CDR3aa: CAWKDRAYNEQFF; CDR3nt: TGTGCCTGGAAGGACAGGGCTTACAATGAGCAGTTCTTC
abundance: NA; j_gene: TRBJ1-2; d_gene: NA; v_gene: TRBV27; CDR3aa: CASSSIYKGDGYTF; CDR3nt: TGTGCCAGCAGTTCCATCTACAAAGGGGATGGCTACACCTTC
abundance: NA; j_gene: TRBJ2-1; d_gene: TRBD2; v_gene: TRBV9; CDR3aa: CASSVDSGRYNEQFF; CDR3nt: TGTGCCAGCAGCGTAGATAGCGGGAGGTACAATGAGCAGTTCTTC
abundance: NA; j_gene: TRBJ2-7; d_gene: NA; v_gene: TRBV28; CDR3aa: CASKRIAYEQYF; CDR3nt: TGTGCCAGCAAGAGGATAGCCTACGAGCAGTACTTC
abundance: NA; j_gene: TRBJ1-4; d_gene: NA; v_gene: TRBV4-2; CDR3aa: CASSQKVATRNEKLFF; CDR3nt: TGTGCCAGCAGCCAGAAGGTAGCGACAAGGAATGAAAAACTGTTTTTT
abundance: NA; j_gene: TRBJ2-3; d_gene: TRBD2; v_gene: TRBV6-4; CDR3aa: CASSDSAGGSTDTQYF; CDR3nt: TGTGCCAGCAGTGACTCAGCGGGGGGTAGCACAGATACGCAGTATTTT
abundance: NA; j_gene: TRBJ1-2; d_gene: TRBD1; v_gene: TRBV9; CDR3aa: CASSVGTGAHKNGYTF; CDR3nt: TGTGCCAGCAGCGTAGGGACAGGGGCGCACAAGAATGGCTACACCTTC
abundance: NA; j_gene: TRBJ2-7; d_gene: NA; v_gene: TRBV28; CDR3aa: CASSLSNYEQYF; CDR3nt: TGTGCCAGCAGTTTGTCAAACTACGAGCAGTACTTC
abundance: NA; j_gene: TRBJ2-2; d_gene: TRBD1; v_gene: TRBV19; CDR3aa: CASSNRQGANTGELFF; CDR3nt: TGTGCCAGTAGTAACCGACAGGGCGCGAACACCGGGGAGCTGTTTTTT
abundance: NA; j_gene: TRBJ2-3; d_gene: NA; v_gene: TRBV11-2; CDR3aa: CASSLERGASDTQYF; CDR3nt: TGTGCCAGCAGCTTAGAACGGGGGGCCTCGGATACGCAGTATTTT
abundance: NA; j_gene: TRBJ1-1; d_gene: NA; v_gene: TRBV9; CDR3aa: CASSVDQGKDTEAFF; CDR3nt: TGTGCCAGCAGCGTAGACCAGGGAAAGGACACTGAAGCTTTCTTT
abundance: NA; j_gene: TRBJ2-5; d_gene: NA; v_gene: TRBV7-3; CDR3aa: CAISQGRKETQYF; CDR3nt: TGTGCCATCTCACAGGGTAGAAAAGAGACCCAGTACTTC
abundance: NA; j_gene: TRBJ1-3; d_gene: NA; v_gene: TRBV6-6; CDR3aa: CASSYSGGHADTIYF; CDR3nt: TGTGCCAGCAGTTACTCGGGAGGGCATGCAGACACCATATATTTT
abundance: NA; j_gene: TRBJ2-5; d_gene: TRBD2; v_gene: TRBV7-9; CDR3aa: CASRGSGAETQYF; CDR3nt: TGTGCCAGCAGGGGGAGCGGGGCGGAGACCCAGTACTTC
abundance: NA; j_gene: TRBJ1-2; d_gene: TRBD1; v_gene: TRBV19; CDR3aa: CASSKGAGGAYGYTF; CDR3nt: TGTGCCAGTAGCAAAGGGGCAGGGGGTGCCTATGGCTACACCTTC
abundance: NA; j_gene: TRBJ1-1; d_gene: NA; v_gene: TRBV4-1; CDR3aa: CASSPGTGWNTEAFF; CDR3nt: TGCGCCAGCAGCCCCGGTACAGGCTGGAACACTGAAGCTTTCTTT
abundance: NA; j_gene: TRBJ2-3; d_gene: TRBD1; v_gene: TRBV9; CDR3aa: CASSATQGASTDTQYF; CDR3nt: TGTGCCAGCAGCGCCACGCAGGGGGCCAGCACAGATACGCAGTATTTT
abundance: NA; j_gene: TRBJ2-2; d_gene: NA; v_gene: TRBV6-1; CDR3aa: CASSDEQGGRTGELFF; CDR3nt: TGTGCCAGCAGTGATGAACAGGGCGGTCGTACCGGGGAGCTGTTTTTT
abundance: few; j_gene: TRBJ2-2; d_gene: NA; v_gene: TRBV14; CDR3aa: CASSGGMNTGELFF; CDR3nt: TGTGCCAGCAGCGGGGGGATGAACACCGGGGAGCTGTTTTTT
abundance: few; j_gene: TRBJ2-1; d_gene: TRBD2; v_gene: TRBV7-3; CDR3aa: CASSPTSGSYNEQFF; CDR3nt: TGTGCCAGCAGCCCAACTAGCGGGAGCTACAATGAGCAGTTCTTC
abundance: NA; j_gene: TRBJ1-2; d_gene: TRBD1; v_gene: TRBV4-3; CDR3aa: CASSQKTGDGGYGYTF; CDR3nt: TGCGCCAGCAGCCAAAAGACAGGGGATGGTGGCTATGGCTACACCTTC
abundance: NA; j_gene: TRBJ2-2; d_gene: TRBD1; v_gene: TRBV6-4; CDR3aa: CASSSGQGAPGELFF; CDR3nt: TGTGCCAGCAGTTCCGGACAGGGGGCGCCCGGGGAGCTGTTTTTT
abundance: NA; j_gene: TRBJ2-4; d_gene: NA; v_gene: TRBV4-2; CDR3aa: CASSQGQDKNIQYF; CDR3nt: TGTGCCAGCAGCCAAGGACAGGATAAAAACATTCAGTACTTC
abundance: NA; j_gene: TRBJ2-7; d_gene: TRBD1; v_gene: TRBV19; CDR3aa: CASTPGQGARHEQYF; CDR3nt: TGTGCCAGTACTCCGGGACAGGGGGCGCGCCACGAGCAGTACTTC
abundance: NA; j_gene: TRBJ2-7; d_gene: NA; v_gene: TRBV10-1; CDR3aa: CASWPGETYEQYF; CDR3nt: TGCGCCAGCTGGCCTGGGGAGACCTACGAGCAGTACTTC
abundance: NA; j_gene: TRBJ2-3; d_gene: NA; v_gene: TRBV5-4; CDR3aa: CASSLSGADTQYF; CDR3nt: TGTGCCAGCAGCTTATCGGGGGCAGATACGCAGTATTTT
abundance: once; j_gene: TRBJ2-5; d_gene: TRBD1; v_gene: TRBV6-5; CDR3aa: CASRTGGKRETQYF; CDR3nt: TGTGCCAGCAGAACAGGGGGCAAGAGGGAGACCCAGTACTTC
abundance: few; j_gene: TRBJ2-1; d_gene: NA; v_gene: TRBV7-3; CDR3aa: CASSLNRDSNLPYNEQFF; CDR3nt: TGTGCCAGCAGCTTAAATCGGGACTCCAACCTACCCTACAATGAGCAGTTCTTC
abundance: NA; j_gene: TRBJ1-4; d_gene: TRBD1; v_gene: TRBV19; CDR3aa: CASSVQGPPEKLFF; CDR3nt: TGTGCCAGTAGTGTACAGGGGCCTCCTGAAAAACTGTTTTTT
abundance: NA; j_gene: TRBJ1-5; d_gene: TRBD1; v_gene: TRBV29-1; CDR3aa: CSVAVGTGSQPQHF; CDR3nt: TGCAGCGTCGCGGTCGGGACAGGGTCTCAGCCCCAGCATTTT
abundance: few; j_gene: TRBJ1-2; d_gene: NA; v_gene: TRBV7-9; CDR3aa: CASSLGTGLFGYTF; CDR3nt: TGTGCCAGCAGCTTAGGTACAGGGTTGTTTGGCTACACCTTC
abundance: NA; j_gene: TRBJ1-1; d_gene: TRBD1; v_gene: TRBV9; CDR3aa: CASSVEGAKTEAFF; CDR3nt: TGTGCCAGCAGCGTAGAGGGGGCCAAGACTGAAGCTTTCTTT
abundance: NA; j_gene: TRBJ1-3; d_gene: NA; v_gene: TRBV29-1; CDR3aa: CSVAGFGNTIYF; CDR3nt: TGCAGCGTTGCAGGGTTTGGAAACACCATATATTTT
abundance: NA; j_gene: TRBJ2-1; d_gene: TRBD2; v_gene: TRBV4-2; CDR3aa: CASSPRTSGTNLGYNEQFF; CDR3nt: TGTGCCAGCAGCCCCCGGACTAGCGGGACCAATCTGGGGTACAATGAGCAGTTCTTC
abundance: NA; j_gene: TRBJ2-1; d_gene: TRBD2; v_gene: TRBV9; CDR3aa: CASSVVAGTYNEQFF; CDR3nt: TGTGCCAGCAGCGTAGTAGCGGGAACTTACAATGAGCAGTTCTTC
abundance: NA; j_gene: TRBJ1-2; d_gene: NA; v_gene: TRBV11-3; CDR3aa: CASSSRFSAGARYGYTF; CDR3nt: TGTGCCAGCAGCTCCCGTTTCTCTGCGGGGGCGCGATATGGCTACACCTTC
abundance: NA; j_gene: TRBJ2-3; d_gene: NA; v_gene: TRBV5-1; CDR3aa: CASRLTRFTDTQYF; CDR3nt: TGCGCCAGCAGATTGACTAGATTCACAGATACGCAGTATTTT
abundance: NA; j_gene: TRBJ2-1; d_gene: TRBD2; v_gene: TRBV5-1; CDR3aa: CASSFGLAGSYNEQFF; CDR3nt: TGCGCCAGCAGCTTTGGACTAGCGGGATCCTACAATGAGCAGTTCTTC
abundance: NA; j_gene: TRBJ1-6; d_gene: NA; v_gene: TRBV7-2; CDR3aa: CASSLVGQSHSPLHF; CDR3nt: TGTGCCAGCAGCTTAGTAGGACAGAGCCATTCACCCCTCCACTTT
abundance: once; j_gene: TRBJ1-3; d_gene: TRBD1; v_gene: TRBV28; CDR3aa: CASSLPGQGAGNTIYF; CDR3nt: TGTGCCAGCAGTTTACCGGGACAGGGTGCTGGAAACACCATATATTTT
abundance: NA; j_gene: TRBJ1-2; d_gene: TRBD1; v_gene: TRBV7-9; CDR3aa: CASSLNRGPYGYTF; CDR3nt: TGTGCCAGCAGCTTGAACAGGGGGCCCTATGGCTACACCTTC
abundance: NA; j_gene: TRBJ2-5; d_gene: TRBD1; v_gene: TRBV28; CDR3aa: CASSPGQHQETQYF; CDR3nt: TGTGCCAGCAGTCCGGGACAGCACCAAGAGACCCAGTACTTC
abundance: NA; j_gene: TRBJ2-7; d_gene: NA; v_gene: TRBV4-1; CDR3aa: CASTRGPGGSYEQYF; CDR3nt: TGCGCCAGCACCAGGGGTCCGGGCGGAAGTTACGAGCAGTACTTC
abundance: NA; j_gene: TRBJ2-1; d_gene: TRBD2; v_gene: TRBV9; CDR3aa: CASGGIGLGIHEQFF; CDR3nt: TGTGCCAGCGGCGGTATTGGACTAGGTATCCATGAGCAGTTCTTC
abundance: NA; j_gene: TRBJ1-3; d_gene: NA; v_gene: TRBV15; CDR3aa: CATSPRSGNTIYF; CDR3nt: TGTGCCACCAGCCCCCGCTCTGGAAACACCATATATTTT
abundance: NA; j_gene: TRBJ2-7; d_gene: TRBD1; v_gene: TRBV4-1; CDR3aa: CASSQDSVDRESEQYF; CDR3nt: TGCGCCAGCAGCCAAGATTCGGTGGACAGGGAAAGCGAGCAGTACTTC
abundance: few; j_gene: TRBJ2-7; d_gene: NA; v_gene: TRBV11-2; CDR3aa: CASSLGTNYEQYF; CDR3nt: TGTGCCAGCAGCTTGGGGACAAACTACGAGCAGTACTTC
abundance: NA; j_gene: TRBJ1-5; d_gene: NA; v_gene: TRBV4-1; CDR3aa: CASSQVITGNQPQHF; CDR3nt: TGCGCCAGCAGCCAAGTAATTACAGGTAATCAGCCCCAGCATTTT
abundance: once; j_gene: TRBJ1-6; d_gene: TRBD1; v_gene: TRBV18; CDR3aa: CASSPGTGGRSSPLHF; CDR3nt: TGTGCCAGCTCACCCGGGACAGGTGGTAGGAGTTCACCCCTCCACTTT
abundance: NA; j_gene: TRBJ1-4; d_gene: NA; v_gene: TRBV6-6; CDR3aa: CATRQGQTNEKLFF; CDR3nt: TGTGCCACAAGGCAGGGACAAACTAATGAAAAACTGTTTTTT
abundance: NA; j_gene: TRBJ1-5; d_gene: NA; v_gene: TRBV5-1; CDR3aa: CASSLASGFNQPQHF; CDR3nt: TGCGCCAGCAGCTTGGCAAGCGGTTTTAATCAGCCCCAGCATTTT
abundance: NA; j_gene: TRBJ2-1; d_gene: NA; v_gene: TRBV6-5; CDR3aa: CASSYSSGLYNEQFF; CDR3nt: TGTGCCAGCAGTTACTCTAGCGGCCTCTACAATGAGCAGTTCTTC
abundance: NA; j_gene: TRBJ1-5; d_gene: NA; v_gene: TRBV27; CDR3aa: CASSLYGSWGESSNQPQHF; CDR3nt: TGTGCCAGCAGTTTATACGGATCGTGGGGAGAAAGCAGCAATCAGCCCCAGCATTTT